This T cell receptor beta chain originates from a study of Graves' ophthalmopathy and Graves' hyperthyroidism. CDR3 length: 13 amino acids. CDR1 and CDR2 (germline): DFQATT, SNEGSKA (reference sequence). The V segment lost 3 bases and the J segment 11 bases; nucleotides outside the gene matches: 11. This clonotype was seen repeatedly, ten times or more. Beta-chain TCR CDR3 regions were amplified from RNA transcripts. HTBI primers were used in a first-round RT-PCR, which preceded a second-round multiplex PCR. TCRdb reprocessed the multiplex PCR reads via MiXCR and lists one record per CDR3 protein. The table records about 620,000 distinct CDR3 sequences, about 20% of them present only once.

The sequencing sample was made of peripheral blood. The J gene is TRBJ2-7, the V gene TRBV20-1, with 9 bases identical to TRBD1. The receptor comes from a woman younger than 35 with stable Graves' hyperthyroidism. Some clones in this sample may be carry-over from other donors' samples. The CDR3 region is CSASSPGQGLEYF. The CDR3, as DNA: TGCAGTGCTAGCTCCCCGGGACAGGGTTTGGAGTACTTC.